The 5 T cell receptor beta chains below all came from one sample that was sequenced in a study of OX40 agonist ivuxolimab in advanced cancers. The protocol was immunoSEQ multiplex PCR, while the TCRdb copy is restricted to in-frame clones and leaves out a portion. The sample consists of tens of thousands of clones, around nine tenths of them appearing once. Sequenced material: CD4+ or CD8+ T cells sorted from blood, taken in a trial of the OX40 agonist ivuxolimab. All receptors come from an adult with an advanced solid tumor such as melanoma, head and neck, liver or kidney cancer.

This clone was detected a few times. V is TRBV7-6 and J is TRBJ1-2; 7 nucleotides line up with TRBD1. The V gene's germline CDR1 is SGHVS and CDR2 FNYEAQ. The CDR3 is 13 amino acids. V was pared by 5 bases and J by 5 bases, with 5 bases of the junction left unmatched. CDR3 in amino acids: CASSPLTGYGYTF. The CDR3 nucleotides read TGTGCCAGCAGCCCGTTGACAGGGTATGGCTACACCTTC.

This clone was seen more than once but under ten times. The chain recombines TRBV2 with TRBJ1-2; D is uncertain. The CDR3 has 13 amino acids. V was pared by 8 bases and J by 4 bases, with 14 bases between. Germline V CDR1 and CDR2: SNHLY, FYNNEI. In DNA form, the CDR3 reads TGTGCCAGCGTGTCAGGAGGAAGCTATGGCTACACCTTC. As protein: CASVSGGSYGYTF.

The chain is built from TRBV7-3 and TRBJ2-2; D unresolved. V was trimmed by 0 bases and J by 3 bases, leaving 2 bases between them. This CDR3 is built from 13 residues. The germline gives CDR1 SGHTA, CDR2 FQGTGA. CDR3: CASSLTYTGELFF. The CDR3 region has the DNA TGTGCCAGCAGCTTAACCTACACCGGGGAGCTGTTTTTT. Combining the CDR3 with reference TRBV7-3 and TRBJ2-2 gives the whole variable domain GAGVSQTPSNKVTEKGKYVELRCDPISGHTALYWYRQSLGQGPEFLIYFQGTGAADDSGLPNDRFFAVRPEGSVSTLKIQRTERGDSAVYLCASSLTYTGELFFGEGSRLTVL.

V usage is TRBV11-1 and J usage is TRBJ2-1; 7 bases map to TRBD2. This CDR3 is built from 15 residues. The junction had 12 bases not matched to a gene; V was cut back by 5 bases and J by 8 bases. Germline CDR1 is SGHAT and CDR2 is FQDESV (reference sequence). The CDR3 coding sequence is TGTGCCAGCAGCCTCTGGTGGGCGGGAGTTGATGAGCAGTTCTTC. Its translation: CASSLWWAGVDEQFF. Supplemented by reference TRBV11-1 and TRBJ2-1, the full variable domain reads EAEVAQSPRYKITEKSQAVAFWCDPISGHATLYWYRQILGQGPELLVQFQDESVVDDSQLPKDRFSAERLKGVDSTLKIQPAELGDSAMYLCASSLWWAGVDEQFFGPGTRLTVL.

This clone was counted only a few times. V is TRBV5-1 and J is TRBJ2-1; 12 nucleotides match TRBD2. The CDR3 length is 15 residues. Germline loops: CDR1 SGHRS, CDR2 YFSETQ. V dropped 5 bases and J dropped 6; count of bases not matched to a gene: 6. Written as DNA, the CDR3 is TGCGCCAGCAGGCCGCTAGCGGGGGGGCCCAATGAGCAGTTCTTC. Translated, it gives CASRPLAGGPNEQFF.